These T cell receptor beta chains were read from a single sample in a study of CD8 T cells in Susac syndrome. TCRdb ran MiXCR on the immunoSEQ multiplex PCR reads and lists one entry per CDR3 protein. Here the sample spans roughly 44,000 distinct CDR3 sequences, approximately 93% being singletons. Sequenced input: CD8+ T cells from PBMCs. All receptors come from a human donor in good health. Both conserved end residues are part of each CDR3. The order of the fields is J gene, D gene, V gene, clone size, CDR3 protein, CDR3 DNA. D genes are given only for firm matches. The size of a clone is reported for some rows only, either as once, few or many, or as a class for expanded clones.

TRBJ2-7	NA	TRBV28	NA	CASSPGAPTTYEQYF	TGTGCCAGCAGTCCTGGGGCCCCCACCACCTACGAGCAGTACTTC
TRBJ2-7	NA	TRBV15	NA	CATSITGYYEQYF	TGTGCCACCAGCATTACAGGGTACTACGAGCAGTACTTC
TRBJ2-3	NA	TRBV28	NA	CASRKLRIGGTDTQYF	TGTGCCAGCAGAAAACTCCGGATTGGTGGTACAGATACGCAGTATTTT
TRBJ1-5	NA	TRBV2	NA	CASSEYYQPQHF	TGTGCCAGCAGCGAATACTATCAGCCCCAGCATTTT
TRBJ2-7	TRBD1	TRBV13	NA	CASSSGQGAIEQYF	TGTGCCAGCAGCTCGGGACAGGGGGCGATCGAGCAGTACTTC
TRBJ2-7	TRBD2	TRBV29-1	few	CSVLRGEQYF	TGCAGCGTCCTGCGGGGGGAGCAGTACTTC
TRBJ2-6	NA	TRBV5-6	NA	CASSSSRTGGANVLTF	TGTGCCAGCAGCTCGAGCCGAACTGGTGGGGCCAACGTCCTGACTTTC
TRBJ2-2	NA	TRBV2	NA	CASKREGPGELFF	TGTGCCAGCAAACGGGAAGGGCCCGGGGAGCTGTTTTTT
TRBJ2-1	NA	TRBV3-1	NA	CASSQNHNEQFF	TGTGCCAGCAGCCAAAACCACAATGAGCAGTTCTTC
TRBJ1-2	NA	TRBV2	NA	CASSEGKGNGYTF	TGTGCCAGCAGTGAAGGGAAAGGGAATGGCTACACCTTC
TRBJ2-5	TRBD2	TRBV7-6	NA	CASTPLAGELETQYF	TGTGCCAGCACCCCTCTAGCGGGGGAGTTGGAGACCCAGTACTTC
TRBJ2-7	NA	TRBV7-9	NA	CASSLATGFDEQYF	TGTGCCAGCAGCTTAGCAACCGGGTTCGACGAGCAGTACTTC
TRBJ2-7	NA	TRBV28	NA	CASSFRLYEQYF	TGTGCCAGCAGTTTCCGACTCTACGAGCAGTACTTC
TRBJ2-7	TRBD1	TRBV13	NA	CASSLGDRDYEQYF	TGTGCCAGCAGCTTAGGCGACAGGGACTACGAGCAGTACTTC
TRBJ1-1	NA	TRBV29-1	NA	CSAWTANTEAFF	TGCAGCGCATGGACGGCGAACACTGAAGCTTTCTTT
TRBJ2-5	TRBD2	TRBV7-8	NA	CASSLLGLLAGVQETQYF	TGTGCCAGCAGCTTACTCGGGTTGTTGGCGGGAGTTCAGGAGACCCAGTACTTC
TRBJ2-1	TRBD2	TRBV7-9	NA	CASRLAGGLSYNEQFF	TGTGCCAGCAGGTTAGCGGGAGGGCTCTCCTACAATGAGCAGTTCTTC
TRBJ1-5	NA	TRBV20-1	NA	CSAGTDQPQHF	TGCAGTGCCGGGACCGATCAGCCCCAGCATTTT
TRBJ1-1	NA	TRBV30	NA	CAWSVQRTGEAFF	TGTGCCTGGAGTGTTCAGAGAACAGGTGAAGCTTTCTTT
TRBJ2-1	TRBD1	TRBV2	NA	CASRRPGTGGLAGAYNEQFF	TGTGCCAGCAGGAGGCCCGGGACAGGGGGCCTCGCGGGGGCCTACAATGAGCAGTTCTTC
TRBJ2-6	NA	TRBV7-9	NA	CASSTGRTSNAGANVLTF	TGTGCCAGCAGCACGGGACGGACCTCTAACGCTGGGGCCAACGTCCTGACTTTC
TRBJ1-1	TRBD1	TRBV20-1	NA	CSARVETGDTEAFF	TGCAGTGCTAGAGTGGAGACAGGGGACACTGAAGCTTTCTTT
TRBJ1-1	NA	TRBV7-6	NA	CASSLDDGRNTEAFF	TGTGCCAGCAGCTTAGATGACGGGCGGAACACTGAAGCTTTCTTT
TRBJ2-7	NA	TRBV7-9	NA	CASSLVSSYEQYF	TGTGCCAGCAGCTTAGTTAGCTCCTACGAGCAGTACTTC
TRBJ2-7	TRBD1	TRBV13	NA	CASSSRGQGVVEYF	TGTGCCAGCAGCTCCCGAGGACAGGGGGTAGTGGAGTACTTC
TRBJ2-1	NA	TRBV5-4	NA	CASSLELGRGNEQFF	TGTGCCAGCAGCTTGGAACTCGGGCGGGGTAATGAGCAGTTCTTC
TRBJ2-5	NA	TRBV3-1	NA	CASSQDLTVRETQYF	TGTGCCAGCAGCCAAGATTTGACAGTTCGAGAGACCCAGTACTTC
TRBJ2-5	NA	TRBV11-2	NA	CASSSFQETQYF	TGTGCCAGCAGTAGTTTCCAAGAGACCCAGTACTTC
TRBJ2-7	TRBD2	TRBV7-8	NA	CASSLGLAGGNEQYF	TGTGCCAGCAGCTTGGGACTAGCGGGAGGGAACGAGCAGTACTTC
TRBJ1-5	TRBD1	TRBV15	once	CATSNRGLGQPQHF	TGTGCCACCAGCAACAGGGGGTTGGGTCAGCCCCAGCATTTT
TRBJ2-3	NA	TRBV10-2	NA	CASSLEAGWSDTQYF	TGCGCCAGCTCCCTCGAGGCGGGATGGTCAGATACGCAGTATTTT
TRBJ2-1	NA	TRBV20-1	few	CSASRGNEQFF	TGCAGTGCTAGTCGTGGGAATGAGCAGTTCTTC
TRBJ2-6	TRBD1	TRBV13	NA	CASSSATGGVSGANVLTF	TGTGCCAGCAGCTCAGCGACAGGGGGGGTCTCTGGGGCCAACGTCCTGACTTTC
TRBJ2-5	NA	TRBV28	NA	CASSLLGQETQYF	TGTGCCAGCAGTTTACTTGGACAAGAGACCCAGTACTTC
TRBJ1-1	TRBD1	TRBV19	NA	CASSISLMQGAPNTEAFF	TGTGCCAGTAGTATAAGTCTCATGCAGGGGGCCCCGAACACTGAAGCTTTCTTT
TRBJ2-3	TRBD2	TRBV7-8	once	CASSLPTSGDTQYF	TGTGCCAGCAGCTTACCGACTAGCGGAGATACGCAGTATTTT
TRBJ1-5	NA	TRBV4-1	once	CASSQDRDWNQPQHF	TGCGCCAGCAGCCAAGACAGGGATTGGAATCAGCCCCAGCATTTT
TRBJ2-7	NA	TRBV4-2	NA	CASSQGIGAEYDTYEQYF	TGTGCCAGCAGCCAAGGAATAGGGGCCGAGTATGATACCTACGAGCAGTACTTC
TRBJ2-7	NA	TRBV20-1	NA	CSAPYYEQYF	TGCAGTGCCCCTTATTACGAGCAGTACTTC
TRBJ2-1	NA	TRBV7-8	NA	CASSFKAPLLAGYNEQFF	TGTGCCAGCAGCTTCAAAGCCCCACTACTGGCCGGCTACAATGAGCAGTTCTTC
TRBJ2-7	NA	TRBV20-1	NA	CSARDLGPGTYEQYF	TGCAGTGCTAGAGATTTGGGCCCGGGCACCTACGAGCAGTACTTC
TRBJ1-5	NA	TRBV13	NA	CASSHRGHQPQHF	TGTGCCAGCAGCCACCGGGGCCATCAGCCCCAGCATTTT
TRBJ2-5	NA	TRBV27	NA	CASRHRRAQETQYF	TGTGCCAGCAGGCATAGACGTGCCCAAGAGACCCAGTACTTC
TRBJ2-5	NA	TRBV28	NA	CASSSAVQETQYF	TGTGCCAGCAGTTCCGCAGTCCAAGAGACCCAGTACTTC
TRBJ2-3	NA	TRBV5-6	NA	CASSLEGGYGTDTQYF	TGTGCCAGCAGCTTGGAGGGGGGCTATGGCACAGATACGCAGTATTTT
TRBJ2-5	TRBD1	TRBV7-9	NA	CASSLAGTGRETQYF	TGTGCCAGCAGCTTAGCGGGGACAGGGCGAGAGACCCAGTACTTC
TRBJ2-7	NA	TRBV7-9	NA	CASSSLIVEQYF	TGTGCCAGCAGCTCATTGATTGTCGAGCAGTACTTC
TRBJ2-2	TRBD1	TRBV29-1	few	CSVATGLSTGELFF	TGCAGCGTTGCGACAGGGTTAAGTACCGGGGAGCTGTTTTTT
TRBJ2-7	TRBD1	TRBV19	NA	CASSIDASGGATGEQYF	TGTGCCAGTAGTATAGATGCCTCAGGGGGCGCCACGGGGGAGCAGTACTTC
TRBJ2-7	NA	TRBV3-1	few	CASSQVVSSYEQYF	TGTGCCAGCAGCCAAGTTGTCAGCTCCTACGAGCAGTACTTC
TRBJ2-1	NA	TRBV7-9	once	CASNVGRSYNEQFF	TGTGCCAGTAACGTCGGCCGGAGCTACAATGAGCAGTTCTTC